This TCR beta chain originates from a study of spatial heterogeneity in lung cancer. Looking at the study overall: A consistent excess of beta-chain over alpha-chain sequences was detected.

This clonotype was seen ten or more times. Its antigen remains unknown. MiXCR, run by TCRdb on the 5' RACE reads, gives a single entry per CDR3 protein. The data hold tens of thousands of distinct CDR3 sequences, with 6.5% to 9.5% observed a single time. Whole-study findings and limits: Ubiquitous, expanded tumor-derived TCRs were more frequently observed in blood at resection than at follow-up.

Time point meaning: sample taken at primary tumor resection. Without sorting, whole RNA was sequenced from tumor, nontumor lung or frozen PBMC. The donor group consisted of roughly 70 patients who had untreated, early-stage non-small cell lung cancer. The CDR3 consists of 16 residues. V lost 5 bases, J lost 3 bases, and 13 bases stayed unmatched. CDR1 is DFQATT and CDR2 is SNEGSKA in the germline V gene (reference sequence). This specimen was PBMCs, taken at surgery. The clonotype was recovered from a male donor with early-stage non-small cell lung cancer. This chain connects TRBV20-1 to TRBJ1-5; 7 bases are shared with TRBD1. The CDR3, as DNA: TGCAGTGCTCCCATCCGGGACAGAAGCCTCAATCAGCCCCAGCATTTT. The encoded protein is CSAPIRDRSLNQPQHF.